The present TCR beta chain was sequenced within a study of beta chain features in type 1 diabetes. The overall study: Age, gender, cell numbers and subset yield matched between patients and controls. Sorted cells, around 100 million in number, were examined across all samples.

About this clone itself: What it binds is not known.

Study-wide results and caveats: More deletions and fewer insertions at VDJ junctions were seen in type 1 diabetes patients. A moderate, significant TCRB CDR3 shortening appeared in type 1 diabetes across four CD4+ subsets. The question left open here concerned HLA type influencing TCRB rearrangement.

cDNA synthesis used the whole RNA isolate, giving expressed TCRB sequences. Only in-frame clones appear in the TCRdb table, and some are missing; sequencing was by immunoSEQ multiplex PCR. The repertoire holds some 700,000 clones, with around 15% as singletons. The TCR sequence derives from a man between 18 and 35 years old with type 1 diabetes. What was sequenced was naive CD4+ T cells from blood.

The DNA for the CDR3 is TGTGCCAGCAGTGAAGTAGGTTTTTCCCGTACCGAGCAGTACTTC. It encodes CASSEVGFSRTEQYF. The chain recombines TRBV6-1 with TRBJ2-7; D is undetermined. Trimming took off 1 base at V and 6 bases at J, with 16 bases between the two ends. The CDR3 runs 15 residues. Germline V CDR1 and CDR2: MNHNS, SASEGT.